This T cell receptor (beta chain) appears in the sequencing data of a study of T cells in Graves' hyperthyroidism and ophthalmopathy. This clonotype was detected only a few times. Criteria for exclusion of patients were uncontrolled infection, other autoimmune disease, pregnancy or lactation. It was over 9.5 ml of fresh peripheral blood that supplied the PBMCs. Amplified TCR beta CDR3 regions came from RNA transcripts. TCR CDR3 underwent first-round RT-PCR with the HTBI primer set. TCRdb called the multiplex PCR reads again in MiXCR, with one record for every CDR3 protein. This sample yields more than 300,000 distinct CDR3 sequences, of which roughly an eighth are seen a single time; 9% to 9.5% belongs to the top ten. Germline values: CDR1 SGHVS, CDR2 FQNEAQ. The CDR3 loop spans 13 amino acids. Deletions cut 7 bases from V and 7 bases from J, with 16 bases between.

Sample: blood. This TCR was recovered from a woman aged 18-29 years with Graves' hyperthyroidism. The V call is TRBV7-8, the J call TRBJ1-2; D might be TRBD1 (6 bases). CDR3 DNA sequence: TGTGCCAGCACCCGGGAGGGGGTCTTTGGCTACACCTTC. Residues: CASTREGVFGYTF.